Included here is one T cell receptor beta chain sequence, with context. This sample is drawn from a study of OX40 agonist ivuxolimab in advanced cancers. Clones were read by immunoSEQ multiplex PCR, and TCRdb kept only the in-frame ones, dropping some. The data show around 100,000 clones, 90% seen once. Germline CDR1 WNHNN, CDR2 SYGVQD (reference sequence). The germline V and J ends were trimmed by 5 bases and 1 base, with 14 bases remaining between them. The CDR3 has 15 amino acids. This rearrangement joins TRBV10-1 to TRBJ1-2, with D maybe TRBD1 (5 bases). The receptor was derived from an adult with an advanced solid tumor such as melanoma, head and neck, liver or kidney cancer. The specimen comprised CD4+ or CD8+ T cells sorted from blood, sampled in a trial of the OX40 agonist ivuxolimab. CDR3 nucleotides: TGCGCCAGCAGTCACCGGGACGGTGTTAACTATGGCTACACCTTC. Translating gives CASSHRDGVNYGYTF.